This entry is about one T cell receptor (beta chain). Antigen: not known. This record comes from a study of beta chain features in type 1 diabetes. For the study at large: Researchers looked at about 110 million sorted cells across all samples.

Expressed TCRB transcripts were sequenced after all isolated RNA was converted to cDNA. Only in-frame clones appear in the TCRdb table, and some are missing; sequencing was by immunoSEQ multiplex PCR. The data hold around 30,000 clones, with around three fifths observed a single time. Findings of the study overall: When Type 1 diabetes patients were examined, their TCRB CDR3s proved moderately but significantly shorter in all four CD4+ subsets. In comparison with healthy donors, patients had naive, central memory and Treg TCRB repertoires that appeared more similar. Researchers caution that PCR might favor shorter templates, equally among patients and controls.

This CDR3 region has 15 residues. V shed 0 bases, J shed 6 bases, and the junction held 3 bases outside the gene matches. Per germline, CDR1 SGHRS and CDR2 YFSETQ. This TCR came from a woman in her thirties with type 1 diabetes. The chain recombines TRBV5-1 with TRBJ2-1; 10 bases are a match to TRBD2. The sequenced material came from Tregs from blood. The CDR3 bases are TGCGCCAGCAGCTTGGCTAGCGGGAGTTTCAATGAGCAGTTCTTC. It encodes CASSLASGSFNEQFF.